The rows below give T cell receptor beta chains drawn from one sample of a study of cytomegalovirus exposure and HLA in healthy donors. Libraries were prepared by immunoSEQ multiplex PCR; TCRdb keeps only in-frame clonotypes and omits some of them. This table holds some 140,000 clones, around 82% found once. Specimen: PBMCs. The receptors shown here come from a man in his forties or fifties in good health and CMV-seronegative. Both conserved end residues are part of each CDR3. D genes are given only for firm matches. The size field is filled for only some rows; it gives once, few, many or a size class.

. | TRBJ2-5 | . | TRBV25-1 | TGTGCCAGCAGTGATACTACAGGGTCGGGAGAGACCCAGTACTTC | CASSDTTGSGETQYF
few | TRBJ2-3 | . | TRBV6-6 | TGTGCCACCCAAGGGATGGCAGGGGCCCAAGATACGCAGTATTTT | CATQGMAGAQDTQYF
. | TRBJ2-7 | TRBD2 | TRBV2 | TGTGCCAGCAGTCTAGCGGAGTATACCTACGAGCAGTACTTC | CASSLAEYTYEQYF
. | TRBJ1-3 | TRBD1 | TRBV28 | TGTGCCAGCAGTCCGGACAGGCCTGGAAACACCATATATTTT | CASSPDRPGNTIYF
. | TRBJ2-7 | TRBD1 | TRBV28 | TGTGCCAGCAGTTCGGGGACAGCTTCCTACGAGCAGTACTTC | CASSSGTASYEQYF
. | TRBJ1-5 | TRBD1 | TRBV6-6 | TGTGCCAGCAGTTCCCCACCAGGGGGTCAGCCCCAGCATTTT | CASSSPPGGQPQHF
. | TRBJ1-5 | . | TRBV9 | TGTGCCAGCAGCGATTCTCCTAGGGCGGGTCAGCCCCAGCATTTT | CASSDSPRAGQPQHF
. | TRBJ2-5 | TRBD1 | TRBV7-9 | TGTGCCAGCAGTCCCGGGACAGTTCAAGAGACCCAGTACTTC | CASSPGTVQETQYF
once | TRBJ2-3 | TRBD1 | TRBV19 | TGTGCCAGTGGGACAGGGAAGCCAGATACGCAGTATTTT | CASGTGKPDTQYF
. | TRBJ1-5 | . | TRBV28 | TGTGCCAGCAGTTTATCTGGGAGGAGCAATCAGCCCCAGCATTTT | CASSLSGRSNQPQHF
. | TRBJ2-7 | TRBD1 | TRBV11-2 | TGTGCCAGCAGCTTAGACGGGACAGACTACGAGCAGTACTTC | CASSLDGTDYEQYF
. | TRBJ2-1 | . | TRBV5-4 | TGTGCCAGCAGCCCAGGGACTCTAGTTTACAATGAGCAGTTCTTC | CASSPGTLVYNEQFF
. | TRBJ2-5 | . | TRBV7-3 | TGTGCCAGCAGCTTAAGTCCAGGGCGTCAAGAGACCCAGTACTTC | CASSLSPGRQETQYF
. | TRBJ2-1 | . | TRBV27 | TGTGCCAGCAGTTGGGACTTCTCCCCAGGGAATGAGCAGTTCTTC | CASSWDFSPGNEQFF
. | TRBJ2-3 | TRBD1 | TRBV4-3 | TGCGCCAGCAGCGCAGGGGGCGGAGGCACAGATACGCAGTATTTT | CASSAGGGGTDTQYF
. | TRBJ1-5 | . | TRBV28 | TGTGCCAGCAGTTTTGGCAGATCCGATCAGCCCCAGCATTTT | CASSFGRSDQPQHF
. | TRBJ2-7 | . | TRBV4-1 | TGCGCCAGCAGCCCCGACAAATCCTTCCTTGAAGGGCAGTACTTC | CASSPDKSFLEGQYF
. | TRBJ2-5 | TRBD2 | TRBV27 | TGTGCCAGCAGTTTTATACCGACGGGGGGGACCCAGTACTTC | CASSFIPTGGTQYF
. | TRBJ2-7 | TRBD2 | TRBV5-1 | TGCGCCAGCAGCTTTAGCGGGGCGAAATCCTACGAGCAGTACTTC | CASSFSGAKSYEQYF
. | TRBJ2-7 | . | TRBV28 | TGTGCCAGCAGCACCCTTCCGGGACTCTCGAGCTACGAGCAGTACTTC | CASSTLPGLSSYEQYF
. | TRBJ2-7 | . | TRBV7-2 | TGTGCCAGCAGCTTCAATAGTTCGCCCGAGCAGTACTTC | CASSFNSSPEQYF
few | TRBJ1-5 | . | TRBV27 | TGTGCCAGCAGTTTATCCCAGAATCAGCCCCAGCATTTT | CASSLSQNQPQHF
. | TRBJ1-6 | . | TRBV19 | TGTGCCAGTAGTACCGGCGGGGGGGTCAACGATTCACCCCTCCACTTT | CASSTGGGVNDSPLHF
. | TRBJ1-1 | TRBD1 | TRBV6-5 | TGTGCCAGCACCCTGGACAGGTTGAACACTGAAGCTTTCTTT | CASTLDRLNTEAFF
few | TRBJ1-4 | TRBD1 | TRBV4-1 | TGCACCAGCAGCCAAGGACAGGTTTTCAATCTTGGTGAAAAACTGTTTTTT | CTSSQGQVFNLGEKLFF
. | TRBJ2-1 | TRBD2 | TRBV19 | TGTGCCAGTAGTAACGTAGCGGGAGGGAACAATGAGCAGTTCTTC | CASSNVAGGNNEQFF
once | TRBJ2-5 | . | TRBV14 | TGTGCCAGCAGCCGATCAGGGGCTGGGGAGACCCAGTACTTC | CASSRSGAGETQYF
. | TRBJ2-7 | . | TRBV7-9 | TGTGCCAGCAGCTTAACGGGAGTGGGCGAGCAGTACTTC | CASSLTGVGEQYF
few | TRBJ2-1 | . | TRBV15 | TGTGCCACCAGCAGTAGAGGGCAGGCTGTTAATGAGCAGTTCTTC | CATSSRGQAVNEQFF
. | TRBJ2-1 | TRBD1 | TRBV11-1 | TGTGCCAGCAGCTTAAACCGGGACAGGGCCAATGAGCAGTTCTTC | CASSLNRDRANEQFF
. | TRBJ2-5 | TRBD2 | TRBV9 | TGTGCCAGCAGCGCTAGAGGGACTAGCGGGAGCCGAGGCGAAGAGACCCAGTACTTC | CASSARGTSGSRGEETQYF
. | TRBJ1-1 | . | TRBV2 | TGTGCCAGCAGTGAAGTCTCCGGGGACACTGAAGCTTTCTTT | CASSEVSGDTEAFF
few | TRBJ2-1 | TRBD2 | TRBV27 | TGTGCCAGCAGTTTCGGGTTGCGGGGGATTGAACCGGGGGGTCGGCAGTTCTTC | CASSFGLRGIEPGGRQFF
. | TRBJ1-2 | TRBD1 | TRBV28 | TGTGCCAGCAGTCGGGACAGCAACTATGGCTACACCTTC | CASSRDSNYGYTF
few | TRBJ1-2 | . | TRBV2 | TGTGCCAGCAGACGCGGAGCTAACTATGGCTACACCTTC | CASRRGANYGYTF
. | TRBJ1-5 | TRBD1 | TRBV28 | TGTGCCAGCAGTTCAAAGGGACAGGGGGTCGATAGCAATCAGCCCCAGCATTTT | CASSSKGQGVDSNQPQHF
few | TRBJ2-5 | . | TRBV4-1 | TGCGCCAGCAGCCAGGGGCTTTTTGAGACCCAGTACTTC | CASSQGLFETQYF
once | TRBJ2-5 | . | TRBV29-1 | TGCAGCGTGGACATCCAAGAGACCCAGTACTTC | CSVDIQETQYF
. | TRBJ2-2 | TRBD2 | TRBV19 | TGTGCCAGTAGTACAGCGGGAGTTCGGACCGGGGAGCTGTTTTTT | CASSTAGVRTGELFF
. | TRBJ2-1 | TRBD2 | TRBV9 | TGTGCCAGCAGCGTAGGTAGCGGGAGGTTGGGCGAGCAGTTCTTC | CASSVGSGRLGEQFF
. | TRBJ2-2 | TRBD1 | TRBV7-3 | TGTGCCAGCAGCCCAGGGGGAGTAGGGACCGGGGAGCTGTTTTTT | CASSPGGVGTGELFF